This TCR beta chain was profiled in a study of glioma-infiltrating T cells after dendritic cell vaccination. General study points: Few patients contributed both blood and tumor specimens.

The immunoSEQ assay amplified TCRB CDR3 from up to 2 ug DNA. Only in-frame clones appear in the TCRdb table, and some are missing; sequencing was by immunoSEQ multiplex PCR. The repertoire consists of fewer than 95,000 clones, with around 85% occurring once and the leading ten covering around 8%. Regarding this clone: The antigen remains unidentified.

Time point noted: after dendritic cell vaccination, including at tumor progression/relapse. Only patients with spare fresh-frozen tumor and over two years of follow-up were included. The CDR3 covers 14 residues. Germline V gene sequence: CDR1 SQVTM, CDR2 ANQGSEA. The V gene lost 0 bases and the J gene lost 5 bases, with 13 bases spanning the gap. This receptor was taken from a human donor with glioblastoma. V usage is TRBV29-1 and J usage is TRBJ1-2, with D possibly matching TRBD1 (5 bases). The source material was blood, sampled after dendritic cell vaccination. The CDR3 coding sequence is TGCAGCGTTGAAGATATCAGGGTGCTGTATGGCTACACCTTC. The encoded protein is CSVEDIRVLYGYTF.